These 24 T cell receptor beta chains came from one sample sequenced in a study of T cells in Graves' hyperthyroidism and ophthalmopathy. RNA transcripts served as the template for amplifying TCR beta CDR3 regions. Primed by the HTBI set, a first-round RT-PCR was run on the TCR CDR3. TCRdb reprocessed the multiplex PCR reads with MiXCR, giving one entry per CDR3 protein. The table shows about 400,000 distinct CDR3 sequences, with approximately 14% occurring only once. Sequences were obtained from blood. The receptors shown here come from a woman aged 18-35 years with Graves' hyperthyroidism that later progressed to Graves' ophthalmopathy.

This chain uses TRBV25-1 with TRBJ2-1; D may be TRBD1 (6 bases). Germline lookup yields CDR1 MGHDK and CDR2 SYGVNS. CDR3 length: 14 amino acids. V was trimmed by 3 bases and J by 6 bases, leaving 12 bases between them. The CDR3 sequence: CASSEPDRSNEQFF. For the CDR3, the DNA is TGTGCCAGCAGTGAGCCCGACAGGTCCAATGAGCAGTTCTTC.

CDR3 sequence: CASNRDGLNTGELFF. DNA of the CDR3: TGTGCCAGCAATCGGGACGGATTAAACACCGGGGAGCTGTTTTTT. The V gene is TRBV2, the J gene TRBJ2-2; D tentatively fits TRBD1 or TRBD2 (5 bases each). The V end was cut by 7 bases, the J end by 2 bases, with 14 bases between. This CDR3 is 15 amino acids long. Germline V CDR1 and CDR2: SNHLY, FYNNEI.

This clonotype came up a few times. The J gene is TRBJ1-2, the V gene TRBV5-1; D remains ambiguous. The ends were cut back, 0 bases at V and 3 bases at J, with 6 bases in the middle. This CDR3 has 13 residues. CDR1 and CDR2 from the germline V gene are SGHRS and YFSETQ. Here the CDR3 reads CASSLDGDYGYTF. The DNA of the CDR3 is TGCGCCAGCAGCTTGGATGGTGACTATGGCTACACCTTC.

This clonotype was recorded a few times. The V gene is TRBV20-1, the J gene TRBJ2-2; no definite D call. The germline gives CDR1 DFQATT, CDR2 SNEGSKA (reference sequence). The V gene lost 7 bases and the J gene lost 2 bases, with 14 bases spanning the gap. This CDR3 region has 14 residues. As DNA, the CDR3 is TGCAGTGTTCGGTTTGGGGTAAACACCGGGGAGCTGTTTTTT. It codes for CSVRFGVNTGELFF.

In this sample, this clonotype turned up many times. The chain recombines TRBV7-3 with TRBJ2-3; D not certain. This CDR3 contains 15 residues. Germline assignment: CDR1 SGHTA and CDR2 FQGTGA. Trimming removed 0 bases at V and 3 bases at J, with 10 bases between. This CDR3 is CASSLTRVGTDTQYF. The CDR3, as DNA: TGTGCCAGCAGCTTAACAAGGGTCGGGACAGATACGCAGTATTTT. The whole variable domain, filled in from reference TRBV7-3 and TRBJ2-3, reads GAGVSQTPSNKVTEKGKYVELRCDPISGHTALYWYRQSLGQGPEFLIYFQGTGAADDSGLPNDRFFAVRPEGSVSTLKIQRTERGDSAVYLCASSLTRVGTDTQYFGPGTRLTVL.

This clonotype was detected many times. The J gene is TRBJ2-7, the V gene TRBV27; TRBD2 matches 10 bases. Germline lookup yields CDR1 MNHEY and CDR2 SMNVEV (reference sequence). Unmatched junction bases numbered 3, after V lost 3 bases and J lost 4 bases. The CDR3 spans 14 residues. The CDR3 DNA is TGTGCCAGCAGTTTCGAGCGGGAGGGATACGAGCAGTACTTC. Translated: CASSFEREGYEQYF.

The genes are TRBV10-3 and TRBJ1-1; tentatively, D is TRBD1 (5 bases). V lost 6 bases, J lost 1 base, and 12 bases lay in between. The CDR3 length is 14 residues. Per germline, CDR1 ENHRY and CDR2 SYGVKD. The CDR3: CAISAGPANTEAFF. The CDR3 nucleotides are TGTGCCATCAGCGCAGGGCCAGCGAACACTGAAGCTTTCTTT.

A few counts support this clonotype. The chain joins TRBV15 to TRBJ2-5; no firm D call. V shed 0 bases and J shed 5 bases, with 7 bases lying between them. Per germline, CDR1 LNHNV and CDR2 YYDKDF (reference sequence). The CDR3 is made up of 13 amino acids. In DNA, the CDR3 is TGTGCCACCAGCAGAGAGCGCCCGGAGACCCAGTACTTC. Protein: CATSRERPETQYF.

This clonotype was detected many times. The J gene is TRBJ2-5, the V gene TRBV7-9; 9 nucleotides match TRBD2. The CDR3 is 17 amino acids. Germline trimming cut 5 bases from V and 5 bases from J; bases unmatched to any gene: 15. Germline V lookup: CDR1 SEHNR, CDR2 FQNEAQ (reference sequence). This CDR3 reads CASSDIVSAGGEETQYF. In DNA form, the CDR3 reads TGTGCCAGCAGCGATATAGTGTCAGCGGGAGGTGAGGAGACCCAGTACTTC.

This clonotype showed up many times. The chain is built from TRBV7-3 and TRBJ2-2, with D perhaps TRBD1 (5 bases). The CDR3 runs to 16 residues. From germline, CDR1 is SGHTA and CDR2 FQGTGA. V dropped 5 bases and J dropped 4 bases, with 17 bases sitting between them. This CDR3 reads CASSPIRVGATGELFF. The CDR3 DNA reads TGTGCCAGCAGCCCCATCCGGGTTGGGGCCACCGGGGAGCTGTTTTTT. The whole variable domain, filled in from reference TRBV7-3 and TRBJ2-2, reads GAGVSQTPSNKVTEKGKYVELRCDPISGHTALYWYRQSLGQGPEFLIYFQGTGAADDSGLPNDRFFAVRPEGSVSTLKIQRTERGDSAVYLCASSPIRVGATGELFFGEGSRLTVL.

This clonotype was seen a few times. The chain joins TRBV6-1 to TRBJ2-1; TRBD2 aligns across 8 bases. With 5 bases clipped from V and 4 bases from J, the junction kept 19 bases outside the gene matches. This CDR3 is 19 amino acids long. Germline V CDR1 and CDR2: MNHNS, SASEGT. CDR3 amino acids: CASSFTFGIAGTNYNEQFF. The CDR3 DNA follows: TGTGCCAGCAGTTTTACTTTCGGGATAGCGGGAACGAATTACAATGAGCAGTTCTTC.

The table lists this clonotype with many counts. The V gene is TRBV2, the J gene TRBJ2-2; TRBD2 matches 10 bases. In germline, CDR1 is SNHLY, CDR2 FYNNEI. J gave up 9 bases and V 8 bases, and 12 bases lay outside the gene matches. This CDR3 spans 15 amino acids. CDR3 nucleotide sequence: TGTGCCAGCCTAGTGCTAGCGGGAGCTACCCGGGAGCTGTTTTTT. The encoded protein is CASLVLAGATRELFF.

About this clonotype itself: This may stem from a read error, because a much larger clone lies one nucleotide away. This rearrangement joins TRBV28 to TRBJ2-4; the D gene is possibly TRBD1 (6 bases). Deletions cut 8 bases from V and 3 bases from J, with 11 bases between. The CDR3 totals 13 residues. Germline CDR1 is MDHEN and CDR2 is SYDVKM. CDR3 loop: CASGGEGKNIQYF. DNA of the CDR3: TGTGCCAGCGGGGGCGAGGGCAAAAACATTCAGTACTTC.

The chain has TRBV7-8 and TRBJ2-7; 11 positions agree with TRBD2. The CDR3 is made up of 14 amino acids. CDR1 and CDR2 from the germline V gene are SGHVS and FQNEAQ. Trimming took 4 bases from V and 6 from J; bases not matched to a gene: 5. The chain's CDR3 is CASSYSGRASEQYF. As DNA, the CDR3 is TGTGCCAGCAGCTATAGCGGGAGGGCCAGCGAGCAGTACTTC.

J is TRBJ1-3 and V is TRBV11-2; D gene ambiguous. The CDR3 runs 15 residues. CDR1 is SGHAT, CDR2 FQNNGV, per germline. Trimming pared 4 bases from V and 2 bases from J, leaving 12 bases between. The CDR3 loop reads CASSSPGLPGNTIYF. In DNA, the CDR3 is TGTGCCAGCAGCTCTCCGGGCCTCCCTGGAAACACCATATATTTT.

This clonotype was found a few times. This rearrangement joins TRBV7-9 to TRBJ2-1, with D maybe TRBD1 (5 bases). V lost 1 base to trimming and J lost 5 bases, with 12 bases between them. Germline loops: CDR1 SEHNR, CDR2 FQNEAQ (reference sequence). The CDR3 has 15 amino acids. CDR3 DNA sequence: TGTGCCAGCAGCTTAGGTTGGGGCCATCACAATGAGCAGTTCTTC. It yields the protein CASSLGWGHHNEQFF. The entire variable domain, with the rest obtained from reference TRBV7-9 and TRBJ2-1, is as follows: DTGVSQNPRHKITKRGQNVTFRCDPISEHNRLYWYRQTLGQGPEFLTYFQNEAQLEKSRLLSDRFSAERPKGSFSTLEIQRTEQGDSAMYLCASSLGWGHHNEQFFGPGTRLTVL.

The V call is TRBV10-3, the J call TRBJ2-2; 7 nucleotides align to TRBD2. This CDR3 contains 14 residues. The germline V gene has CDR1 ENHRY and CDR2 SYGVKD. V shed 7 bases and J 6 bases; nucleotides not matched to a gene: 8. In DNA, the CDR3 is TGTGCCATCACGGGCGGGAGCGGGCCCGGGGAGCTGTTTTTT. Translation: CAITGGSGPGELFF.

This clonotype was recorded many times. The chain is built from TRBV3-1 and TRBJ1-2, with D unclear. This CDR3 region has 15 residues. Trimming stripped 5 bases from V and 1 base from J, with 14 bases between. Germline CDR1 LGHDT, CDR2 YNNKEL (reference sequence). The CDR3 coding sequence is TGTGCCAGCAGCGAAGTTCTGGGCAGTAACTATGGCTACACCTTC. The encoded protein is CASSEVLGSNYGYTF.

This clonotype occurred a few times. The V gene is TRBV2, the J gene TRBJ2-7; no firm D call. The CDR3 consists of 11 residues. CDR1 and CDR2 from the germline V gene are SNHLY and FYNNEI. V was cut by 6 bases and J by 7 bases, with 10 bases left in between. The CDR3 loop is CASRWEGEQYF. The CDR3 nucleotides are TGTGCCAGCAGATGGGAAGGGGAGCAGTACTTC. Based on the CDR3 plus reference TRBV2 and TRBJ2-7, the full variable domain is EPEVTQTPSHQVTQMGQEVILRCVPISNHLYFYWYRQILGQKVEFLVSFYNNEISEKSEIFDDQFSVERPDGSNFTLKIRSTKLEDSAMYFCASRWEGEQYFGPGTRLTVT.

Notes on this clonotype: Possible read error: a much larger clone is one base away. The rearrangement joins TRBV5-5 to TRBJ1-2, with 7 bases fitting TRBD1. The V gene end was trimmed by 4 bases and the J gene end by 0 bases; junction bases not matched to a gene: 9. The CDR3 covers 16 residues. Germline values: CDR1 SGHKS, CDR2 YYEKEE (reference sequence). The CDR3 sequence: CASSITGTATNYGYTF. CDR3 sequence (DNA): TGTGCCAGCAGCATTACCGGGACAGCTACTAACTATGGCTACACCTTC.

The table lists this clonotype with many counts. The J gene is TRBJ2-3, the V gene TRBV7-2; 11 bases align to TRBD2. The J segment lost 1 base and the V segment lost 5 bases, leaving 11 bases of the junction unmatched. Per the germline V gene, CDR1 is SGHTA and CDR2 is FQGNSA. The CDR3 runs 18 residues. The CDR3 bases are TGTGCCAGCAGCCCTACAGCTAGCGGGAGGTTCCGCACAGATACGCAGTATTTT. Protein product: CASSPTASGRFRTDTQYF.

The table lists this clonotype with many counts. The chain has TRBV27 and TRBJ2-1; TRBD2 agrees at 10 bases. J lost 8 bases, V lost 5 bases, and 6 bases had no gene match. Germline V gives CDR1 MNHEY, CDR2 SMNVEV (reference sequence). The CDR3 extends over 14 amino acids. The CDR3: CASSTGTSVDEQFF. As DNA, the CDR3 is TGTGCCAGCAGTACCGGGACTAGCGTCGATGAGCAGTTCTTC.

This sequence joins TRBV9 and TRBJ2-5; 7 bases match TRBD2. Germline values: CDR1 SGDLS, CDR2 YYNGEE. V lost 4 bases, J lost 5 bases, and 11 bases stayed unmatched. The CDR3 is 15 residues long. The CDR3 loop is CASSTRGGAWETQYF. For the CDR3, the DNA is TGTGCCAGCAGCACCCGGGGAGGGGCTTGGGAGACCCAGTACTTC.

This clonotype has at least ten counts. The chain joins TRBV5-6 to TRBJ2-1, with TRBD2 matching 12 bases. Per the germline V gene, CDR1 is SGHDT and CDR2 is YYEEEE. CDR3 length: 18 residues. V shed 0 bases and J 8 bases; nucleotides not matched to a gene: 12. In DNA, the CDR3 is TGTGCCAGCAGCTTGGAGAGAAGACTAGCGGGAGAATCCGATGAGCAGTTCTTC. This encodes CASSLERRLAGESDEQFF.